One T cell receptor beta chain is described in this entry. This specimen belongs to a study of blood T cell repertoires in COVID-19. Per the germline V gene, CDR1 is LNHDA and CDR2 is SQIVND (reference sequence). Between the trimmed V and J ends, which lost 3 bases and 5 bases, there was a span of 10 bases. The CDR3 loop spans 14 amino acids. Seattle's cohort entered during active infection and was followed longitudinally. The protocol was immunoSEQ multiplex PCR, while the TCRdb copy is restricted to in-frame clones and leaves out a portion. The sample holds roughly 500,000 clones; 85% to 90% are singletons and the top ten take roughly 0.84%.

The chain uses TRBV19 and TRBJ1-4, with D tentatively TRBD1 (5 bases). Material: peripheral blood. This clonotype was sampled from a man between 18 and 29 years old with COVID-19, enrolled during active disease. The CDR3: CASSIAGINEKLFF. The DNA of the CDR3 is TGTGCCAGTAGTATTGCAGGGATCAATGAAAAACTGTTTTTT.